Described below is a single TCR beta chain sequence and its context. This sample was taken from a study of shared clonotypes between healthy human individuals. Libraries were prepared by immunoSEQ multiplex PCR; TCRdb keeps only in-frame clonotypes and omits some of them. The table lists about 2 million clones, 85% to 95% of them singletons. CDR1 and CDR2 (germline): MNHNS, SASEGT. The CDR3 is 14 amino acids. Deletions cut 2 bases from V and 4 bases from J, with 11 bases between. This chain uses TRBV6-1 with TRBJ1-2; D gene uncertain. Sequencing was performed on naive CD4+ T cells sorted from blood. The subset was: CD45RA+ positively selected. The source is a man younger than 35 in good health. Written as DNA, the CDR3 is TGTGCCAGCAGTGAAATTGGGCAGTCCTATGGCTACACCTTC. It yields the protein CASSEIGQSYGYTF.